This T cell receptor beta chain was documented in a study of CD8+CD57+ T cells in acquired aplastic anemia. Study findings and constraints: CD8+ Simpson's diversity did not differ significantly between patients and controls.

TCR beta VDJ and CDR3 were profiled, and genomic DNA was the template. TCRdb reprocessed the reads via MiXCR and lists one record per CDR3 protein. The sample lists 200,000 or so distinct CDR3 sequences; more than 45% were seen once. Previously, flow cytometry had revealed CD8+CD57+ cell expansion in the patients chosen for sequencing. This CDR3 is 8 amino acids long. The ends were cut back, 7 bases at V and 14 bases at J, with 9 bases in the middle. CDR1 is SGDLS and CDR2 is YYNGEE in the germline V gene. Worth noting for this clonotype: The antigen remains undetermined.

This sequence joins TRBV9 and TRBJ1-2, with TRBD1 as a possible D gene (5 bases). The receptor's source is a human donor with aplastic anemia. Specimen: sorted CD4+, CD8+, or CD8+CD57+ T cells (not recorded which) from PBMCs. This CDR3 is CASARGTF. Written as DNA, the CDR3 is TGTGCCAGCGCTAGGGGTACCTTC.